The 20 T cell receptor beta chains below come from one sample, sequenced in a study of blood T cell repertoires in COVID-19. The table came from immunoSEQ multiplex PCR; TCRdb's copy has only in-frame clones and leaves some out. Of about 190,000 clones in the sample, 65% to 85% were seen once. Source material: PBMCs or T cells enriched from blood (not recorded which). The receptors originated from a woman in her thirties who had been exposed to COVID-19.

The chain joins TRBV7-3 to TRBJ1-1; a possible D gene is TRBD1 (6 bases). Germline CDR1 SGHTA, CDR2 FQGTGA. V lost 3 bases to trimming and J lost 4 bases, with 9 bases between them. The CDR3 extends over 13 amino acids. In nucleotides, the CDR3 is TGTGCCAGCAGCTTTACAGGGAGCACTGAAGCTTTCTTT. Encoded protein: CASSFTGSTEAFF.

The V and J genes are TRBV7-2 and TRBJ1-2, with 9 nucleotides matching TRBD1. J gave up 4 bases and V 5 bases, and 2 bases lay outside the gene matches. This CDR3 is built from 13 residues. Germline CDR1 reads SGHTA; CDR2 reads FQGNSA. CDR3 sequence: CASSPQGAYGYTF. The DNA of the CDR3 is TGTGCCAGCAGCCCACAGGGGGCCTATGGCTACACCTTC.

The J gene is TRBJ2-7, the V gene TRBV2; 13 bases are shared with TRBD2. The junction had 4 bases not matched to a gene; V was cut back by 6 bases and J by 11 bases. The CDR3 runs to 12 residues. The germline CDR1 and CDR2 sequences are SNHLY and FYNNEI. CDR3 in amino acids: CASRPGTSGEYF. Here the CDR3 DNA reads TGTGCCAGCAGACCCGGGACTAGCGGGGAGTACTTC.

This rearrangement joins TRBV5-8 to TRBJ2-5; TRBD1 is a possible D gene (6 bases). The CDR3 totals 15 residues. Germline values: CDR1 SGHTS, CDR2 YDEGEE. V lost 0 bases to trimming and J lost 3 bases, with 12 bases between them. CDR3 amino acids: CASSLGQDAKETQYF. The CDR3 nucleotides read TGTGCCAGCAGCTTGGGACAGGATGCTAAAGAGACCCAGTACTTC.

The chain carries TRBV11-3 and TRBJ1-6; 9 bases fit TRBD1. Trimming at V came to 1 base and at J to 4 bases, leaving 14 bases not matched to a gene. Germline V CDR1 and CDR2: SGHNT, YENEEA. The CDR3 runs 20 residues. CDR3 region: CASSLGHRVTGGRYNSPLHF. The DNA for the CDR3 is TGTGCCAGCAGCTTAGGCCACCGGGTAACAGGGGGCAGGTATAATTCACCCCTCCACTTT.

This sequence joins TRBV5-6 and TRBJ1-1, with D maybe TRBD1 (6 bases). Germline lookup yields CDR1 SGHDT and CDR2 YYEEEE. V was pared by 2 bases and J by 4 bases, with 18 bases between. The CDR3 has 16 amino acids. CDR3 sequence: CASSFVGTTRGTEAFF. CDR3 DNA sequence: TGTGCCAGCAGCTTCGTGGGGACAACCCGTGGCACTGAAGCTTTCTTT.

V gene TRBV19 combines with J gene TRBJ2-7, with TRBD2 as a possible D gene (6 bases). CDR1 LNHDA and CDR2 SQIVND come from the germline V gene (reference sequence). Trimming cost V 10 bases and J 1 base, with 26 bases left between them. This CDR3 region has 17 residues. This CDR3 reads CATATISGGTQSYEQYF. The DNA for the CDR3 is TGTGCCACCGCTACAATATCCGGCGGGACTCAATCCTACGAGCAGTACTTC.

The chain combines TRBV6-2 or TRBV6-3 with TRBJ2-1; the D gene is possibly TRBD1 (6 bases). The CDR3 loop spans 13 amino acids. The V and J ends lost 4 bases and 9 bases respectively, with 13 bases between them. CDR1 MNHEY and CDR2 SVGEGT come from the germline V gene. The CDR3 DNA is TGTGCCAGCAGTTCTAAGGGACAAGGTGAGCAGTTCTTC. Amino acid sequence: CASSSKGQGEQFF.

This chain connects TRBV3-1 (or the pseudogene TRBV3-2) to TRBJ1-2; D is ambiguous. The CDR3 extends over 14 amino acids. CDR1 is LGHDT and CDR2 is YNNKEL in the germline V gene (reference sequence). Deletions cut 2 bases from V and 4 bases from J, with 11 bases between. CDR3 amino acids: CASSQSRTGYGYTF. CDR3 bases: TGTGCCAGCAGCCAATCTAGGACTGGCTATGGCTACACCTTC.

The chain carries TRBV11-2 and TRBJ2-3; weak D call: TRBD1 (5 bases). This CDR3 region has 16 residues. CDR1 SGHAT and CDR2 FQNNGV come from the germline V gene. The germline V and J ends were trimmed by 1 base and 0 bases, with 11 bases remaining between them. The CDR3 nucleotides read TGTGCCAGCAGCTTAGGTAGGGGTTCCAGCACAGATACGCAGTATTTT. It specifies CASSLGRGSSTDTQYF.

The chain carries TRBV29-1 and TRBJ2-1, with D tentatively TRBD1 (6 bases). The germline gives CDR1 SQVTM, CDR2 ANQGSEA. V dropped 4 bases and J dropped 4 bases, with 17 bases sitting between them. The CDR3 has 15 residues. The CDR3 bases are TGCAGCGTTGCCACGGGACACCCATCATACAATGAGCAGTTCTTC. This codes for CSVATGHPSYNEQFF.

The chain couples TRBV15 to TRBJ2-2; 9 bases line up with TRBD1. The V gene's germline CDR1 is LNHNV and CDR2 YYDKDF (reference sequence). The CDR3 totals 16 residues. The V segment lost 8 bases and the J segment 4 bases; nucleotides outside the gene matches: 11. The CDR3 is CATGTGNSPGTGELFF. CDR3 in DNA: TGTGCCACCGGGACAGGGAACTCTCCGGGCACCGGGGAGCTGTTTTTT.

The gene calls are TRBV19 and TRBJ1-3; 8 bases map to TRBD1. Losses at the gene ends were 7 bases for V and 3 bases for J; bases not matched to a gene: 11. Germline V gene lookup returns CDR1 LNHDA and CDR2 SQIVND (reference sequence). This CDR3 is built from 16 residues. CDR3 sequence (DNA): TGTGCCAGTACCACCCGCGCAGGGGGCGTTGGAAACACCATATATTTT. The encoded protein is CASTTRAGGVGNTIYF.

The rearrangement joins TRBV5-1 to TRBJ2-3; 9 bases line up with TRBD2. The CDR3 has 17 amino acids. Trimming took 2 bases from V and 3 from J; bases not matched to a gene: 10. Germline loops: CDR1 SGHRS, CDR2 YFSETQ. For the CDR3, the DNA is TGCGCCAGCAGCTTACGCGGGGGGGCGGTTGGTACAGATACGCAGTATTTT. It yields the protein CASSLRGGAVGTDTQYF.

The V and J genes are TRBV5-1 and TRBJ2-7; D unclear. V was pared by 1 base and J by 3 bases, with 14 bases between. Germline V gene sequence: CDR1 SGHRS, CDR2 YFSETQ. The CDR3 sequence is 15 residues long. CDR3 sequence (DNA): TGCGCCAGCAGCTTGAACCCGACAATTTACTACGAGCAGTACTTC. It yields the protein CASSLNPTIYYEQYF.

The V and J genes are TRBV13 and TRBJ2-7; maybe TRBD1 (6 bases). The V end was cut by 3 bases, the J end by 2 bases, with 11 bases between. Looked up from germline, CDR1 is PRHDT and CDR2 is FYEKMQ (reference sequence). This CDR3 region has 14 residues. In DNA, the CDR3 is TGTGCCAGCAGCTTTTCCGGGACAACCTACGAGCAGTACTTC. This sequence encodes CASSFSGTTYEQYF.

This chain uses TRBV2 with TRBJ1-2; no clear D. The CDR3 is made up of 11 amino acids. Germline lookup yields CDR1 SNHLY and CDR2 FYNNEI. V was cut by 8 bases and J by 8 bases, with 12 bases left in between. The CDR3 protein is CASWGGLGYTF. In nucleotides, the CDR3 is TGTGCCAGCTGGGGAGGATTGGGCTACACCTTC.

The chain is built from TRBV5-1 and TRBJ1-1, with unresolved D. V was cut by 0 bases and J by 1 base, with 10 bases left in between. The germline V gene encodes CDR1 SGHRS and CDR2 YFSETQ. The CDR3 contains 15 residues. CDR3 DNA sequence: TGCGCCAGCAGCTTGGACAGTCCCCGGAACACTGAAGCTTTCTTT. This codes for CASSLDSPRNTEAFF.

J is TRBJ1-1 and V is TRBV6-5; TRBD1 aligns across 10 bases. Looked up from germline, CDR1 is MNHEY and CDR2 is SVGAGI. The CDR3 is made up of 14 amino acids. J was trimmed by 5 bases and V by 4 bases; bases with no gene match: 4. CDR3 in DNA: TGTGCCAGCAGTTTAGGGACAGGGGTGACTGAAGCTTTCTTT. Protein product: CASSLGTGVTEAFF.

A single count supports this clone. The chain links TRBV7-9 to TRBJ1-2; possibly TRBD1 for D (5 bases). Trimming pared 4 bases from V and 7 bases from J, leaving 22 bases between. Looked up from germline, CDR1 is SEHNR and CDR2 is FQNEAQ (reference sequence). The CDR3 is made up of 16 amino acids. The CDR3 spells CASSYTGARASGGYTF. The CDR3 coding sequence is TGTGCCAGCAGCTATACTGGGGCACGGGCGTCGGGTGGCTACACCTTC.